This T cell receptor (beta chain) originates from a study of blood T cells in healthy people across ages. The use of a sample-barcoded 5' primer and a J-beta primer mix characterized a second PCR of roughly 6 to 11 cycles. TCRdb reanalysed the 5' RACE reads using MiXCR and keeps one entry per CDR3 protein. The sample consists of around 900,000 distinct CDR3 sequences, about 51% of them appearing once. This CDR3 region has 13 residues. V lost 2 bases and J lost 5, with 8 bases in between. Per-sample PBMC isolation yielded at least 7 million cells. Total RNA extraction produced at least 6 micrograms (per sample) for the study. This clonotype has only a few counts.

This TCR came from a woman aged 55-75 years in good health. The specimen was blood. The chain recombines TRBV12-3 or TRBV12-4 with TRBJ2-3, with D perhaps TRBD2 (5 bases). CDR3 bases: TGTGCCAGCAGTTTAATCCGGGAAGATACGCAGTATTTT. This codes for CASSLIREDTQYF.